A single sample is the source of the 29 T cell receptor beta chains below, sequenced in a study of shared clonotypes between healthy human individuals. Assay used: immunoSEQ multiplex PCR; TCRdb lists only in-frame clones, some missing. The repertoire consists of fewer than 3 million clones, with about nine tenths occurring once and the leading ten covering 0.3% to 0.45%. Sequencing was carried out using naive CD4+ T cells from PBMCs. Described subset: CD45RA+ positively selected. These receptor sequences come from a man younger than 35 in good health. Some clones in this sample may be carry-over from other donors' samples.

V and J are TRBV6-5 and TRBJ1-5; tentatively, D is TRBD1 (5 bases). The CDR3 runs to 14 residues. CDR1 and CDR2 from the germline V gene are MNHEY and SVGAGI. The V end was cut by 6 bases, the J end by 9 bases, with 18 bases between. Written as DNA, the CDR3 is TGTGCCAGCAGGCCCCTGGGACTCCATCCGCCCCAGCATTTT. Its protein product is CASRPLGLHPPQHF.

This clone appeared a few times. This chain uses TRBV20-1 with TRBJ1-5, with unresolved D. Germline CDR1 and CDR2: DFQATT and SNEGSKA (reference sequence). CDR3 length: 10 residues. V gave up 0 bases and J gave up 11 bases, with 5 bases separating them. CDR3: CSARDFSQHF. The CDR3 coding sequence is TGCAGTGCTAGAGATTTTTCCCAGCATTTT.

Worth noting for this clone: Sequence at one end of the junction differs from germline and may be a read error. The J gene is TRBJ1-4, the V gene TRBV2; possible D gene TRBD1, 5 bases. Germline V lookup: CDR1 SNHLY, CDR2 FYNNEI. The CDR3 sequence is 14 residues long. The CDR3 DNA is TGTGCCAGCAGACGCGGAGGGACTATTGAAAAACTGTTTTTT. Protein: CASRRGGTIEKLFF. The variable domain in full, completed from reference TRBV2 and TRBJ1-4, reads EPEVTQTPSHQVTQMGQEVILRCVPISNHLYFYWYRQILGQKVEFLVSFYNNEISEKSEIFDDQFSVERPDGSNFTLKIRSTKLEDSAMYFCASRRGGTIEKLFFGSGTQLSVL.

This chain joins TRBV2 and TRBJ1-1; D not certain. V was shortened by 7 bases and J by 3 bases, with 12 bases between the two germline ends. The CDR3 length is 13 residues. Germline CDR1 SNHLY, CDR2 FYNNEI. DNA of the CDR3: TGTGCCAGCATGATAGGCCCAGACACTGAAGCTTTCTTT. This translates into CASMIGPDTEAFF.

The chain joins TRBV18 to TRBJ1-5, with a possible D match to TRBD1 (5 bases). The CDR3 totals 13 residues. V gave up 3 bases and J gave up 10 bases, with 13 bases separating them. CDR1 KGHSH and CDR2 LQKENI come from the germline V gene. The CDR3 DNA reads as TGTGCCAGCTCACCGTCGGACAACCAACCCCAGCATTTT. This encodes CASSPSDNQPQHF.

The CDR3 sequence is CAGHHTEAFF. In DNA, the CDR3 is TGTGCGGGACACCACACTGAAGCTTTCTTT. The V gene is TRBV6-6, the J gene TRBJ1-1; D possibly corresponds to TRBD1 (6 bases). Germline CDR1 reads MNHNY; CDR2 reads SVGAGI (reference sequence). This CDR3 comprises 10 residues.

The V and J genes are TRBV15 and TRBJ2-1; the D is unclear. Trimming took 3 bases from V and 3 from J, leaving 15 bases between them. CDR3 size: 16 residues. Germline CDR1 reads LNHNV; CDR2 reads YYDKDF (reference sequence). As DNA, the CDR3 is TGTGCCACCAGCAGCTCGACTTTGGGCTACTACAATGAGCAGTTCTTC. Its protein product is CATSSSTLGYYNEQFF. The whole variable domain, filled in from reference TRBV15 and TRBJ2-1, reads DAMVIQNPRYQVTQFGKPVTLSCSQTLNHNVMYWYQQKSSQAPKLLFHYYDKDFNNEADTPDNFQSRRPNTSFCFLDIRSPGLGDTAMYLCATSSSTLGYYNEQFFGPGTRLTVL.

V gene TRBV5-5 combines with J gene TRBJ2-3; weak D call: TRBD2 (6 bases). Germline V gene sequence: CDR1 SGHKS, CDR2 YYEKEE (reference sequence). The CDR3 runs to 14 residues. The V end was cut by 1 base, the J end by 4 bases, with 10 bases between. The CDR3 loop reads CASSLTSWADTQYF. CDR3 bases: TGTGCCAGCAGCTTGACTAGCTGGGCAGATACGCAGTATTTT.

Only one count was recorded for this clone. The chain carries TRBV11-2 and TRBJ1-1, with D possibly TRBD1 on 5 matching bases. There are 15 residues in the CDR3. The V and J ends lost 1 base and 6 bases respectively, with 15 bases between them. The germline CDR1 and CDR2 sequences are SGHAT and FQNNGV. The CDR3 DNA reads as TGTGCCAGCAGCTTAGGGGGACTGCCTAGGGCTGAAGCTTTCTTT. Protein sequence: CASSLGGLPRAEAFF.

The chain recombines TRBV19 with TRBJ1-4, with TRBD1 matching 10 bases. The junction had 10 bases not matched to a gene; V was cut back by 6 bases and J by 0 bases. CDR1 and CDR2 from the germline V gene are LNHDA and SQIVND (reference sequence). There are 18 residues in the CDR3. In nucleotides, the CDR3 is TGTGCCAGTAGGGACAGGGGGGCGCCGGCCGCAACTAATGAAAAACTGTTTTTT. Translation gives CASRDRGAPAATNEKLFF. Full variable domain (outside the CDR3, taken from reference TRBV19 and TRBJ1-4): DGGITQSPKYLFRKEGQNVTLSCEQNLNHDAMYWYRQDPGQGLRLIYYSQIVNDFQKGDIAEGYSVSREKKESFPLTVTSAQKNPTAFYLCASRDRGAPAATNEKLFFGSGTQLSVL.

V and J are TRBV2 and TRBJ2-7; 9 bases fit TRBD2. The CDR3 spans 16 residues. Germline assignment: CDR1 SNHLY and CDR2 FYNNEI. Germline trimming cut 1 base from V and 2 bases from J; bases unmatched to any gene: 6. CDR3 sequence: CASSEGASGAPYEQYF. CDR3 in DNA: TGTGCCAGCAGTGAAGGAGCTAGCGGGGCTCCCTACGAGCAGTACTTC. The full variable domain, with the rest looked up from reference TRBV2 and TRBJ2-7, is EPEVTQTPSHQVTQMGQEVILRCVPISNHLYFYWYRQILGQKVEFLVSFYNNEISEKSEIFDDQFSVERPDGSNFTLKIRSTKLEDSAMYFCASSEGASGAPYEQYFGPGTRLTVT.

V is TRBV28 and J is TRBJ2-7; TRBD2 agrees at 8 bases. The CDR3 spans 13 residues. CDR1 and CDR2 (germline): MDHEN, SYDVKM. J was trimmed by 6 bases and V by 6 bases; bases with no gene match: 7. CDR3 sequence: CASSPSGRSEQYF. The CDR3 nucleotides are TGTGCCAGCAGCCCCAGCGGGAGAAGCGAGCAGTACTTC.

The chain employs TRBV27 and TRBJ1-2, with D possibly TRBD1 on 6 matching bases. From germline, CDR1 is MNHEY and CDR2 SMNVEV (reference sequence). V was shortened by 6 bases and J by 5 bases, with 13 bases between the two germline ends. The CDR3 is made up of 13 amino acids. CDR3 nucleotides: TGTGCCAGCAGGCTGAGGGGGGGGTATGGCTACACCTTC. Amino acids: CASRLRGGYGYTF.

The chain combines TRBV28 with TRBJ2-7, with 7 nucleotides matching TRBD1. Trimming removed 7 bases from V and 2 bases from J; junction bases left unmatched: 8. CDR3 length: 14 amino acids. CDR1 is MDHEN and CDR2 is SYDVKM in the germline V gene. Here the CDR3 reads CASKSTGLTYEQYF. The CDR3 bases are TGTGCCAGCAAGTCGACAGGGCTAACCTACGAGCAGTACTTC.

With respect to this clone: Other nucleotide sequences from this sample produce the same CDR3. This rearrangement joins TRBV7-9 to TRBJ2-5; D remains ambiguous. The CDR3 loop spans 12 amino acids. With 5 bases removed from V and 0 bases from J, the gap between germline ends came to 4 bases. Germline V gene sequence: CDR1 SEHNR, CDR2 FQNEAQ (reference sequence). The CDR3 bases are TGTGCCAGCAGCCTAGACCAAGAGACCCAGTACTTC. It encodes CASSLDQETQYF.

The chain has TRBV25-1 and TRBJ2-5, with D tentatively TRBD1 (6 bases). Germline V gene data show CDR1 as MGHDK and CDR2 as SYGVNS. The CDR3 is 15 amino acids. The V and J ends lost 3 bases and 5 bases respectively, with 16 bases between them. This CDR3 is CASSDRGRSGETQYF. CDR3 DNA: TGTGCCAGCAGTGACAGGGGTCGGAGTGGGGAGACCCAGTACTTC.

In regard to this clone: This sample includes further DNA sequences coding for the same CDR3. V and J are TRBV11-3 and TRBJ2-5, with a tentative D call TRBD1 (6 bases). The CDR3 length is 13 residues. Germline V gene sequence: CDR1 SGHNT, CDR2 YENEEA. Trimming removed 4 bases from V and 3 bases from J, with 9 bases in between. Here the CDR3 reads CASSSGQKETQYF. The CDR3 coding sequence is TGTGCCAGCAGCTCAGGACAGAAAGAGACCCAGTACTTC.

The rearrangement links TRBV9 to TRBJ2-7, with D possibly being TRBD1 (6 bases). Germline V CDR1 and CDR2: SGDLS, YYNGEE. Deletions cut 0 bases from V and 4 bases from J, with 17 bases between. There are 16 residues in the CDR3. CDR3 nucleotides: TGTGCCAGCAGCGTAGAGGCGTGGGGGCAGCGTTACGAGCAGTACTTC. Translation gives CASSVEAWGQRYEQYF. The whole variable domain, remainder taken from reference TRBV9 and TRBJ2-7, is DSGVTQTPKHLITATGQRVTLRCSPRSGDLSVYWYQQSLDQGLQFLIQYYNGEERAKGNILERFSAQQFPDLHSELNLSSLELGDSALYFCASSVEAWGQRYEQYFGPGTRLTVT.

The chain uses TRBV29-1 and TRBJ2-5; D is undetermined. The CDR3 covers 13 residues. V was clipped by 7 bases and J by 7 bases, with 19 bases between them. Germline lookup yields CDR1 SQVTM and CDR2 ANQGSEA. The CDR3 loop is CSADLTSMRTQYF. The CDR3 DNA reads TGCAGCGCCGATTTAACCAGTATGAGGACCCAGTACTTC.

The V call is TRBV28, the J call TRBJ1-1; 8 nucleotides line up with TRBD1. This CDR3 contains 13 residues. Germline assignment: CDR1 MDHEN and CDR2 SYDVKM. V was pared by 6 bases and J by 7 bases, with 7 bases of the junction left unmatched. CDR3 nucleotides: TGTGCCAGCAGACCAGGGGGCAGGGGTGAAGCTTTCTTT. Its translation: CASRPGGRGEAFF.

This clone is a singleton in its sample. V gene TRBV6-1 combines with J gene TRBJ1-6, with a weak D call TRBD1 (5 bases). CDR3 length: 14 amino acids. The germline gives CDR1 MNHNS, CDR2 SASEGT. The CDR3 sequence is CASSGWAYNSPLHF. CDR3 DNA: TGTGCTAGTTCAGGGTGGGCCTATAATTCACCCCTCCACTTT.

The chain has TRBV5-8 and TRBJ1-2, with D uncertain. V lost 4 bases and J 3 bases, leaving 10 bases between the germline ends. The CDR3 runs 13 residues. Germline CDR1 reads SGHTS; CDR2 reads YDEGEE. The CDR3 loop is CASSVLDHYGYTF. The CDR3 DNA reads TGTGCCAGCAGCGTCCTGGATCACTATGGCTACACCTTC.

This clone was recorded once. The CDR3 DNA sequence: TGTGCCAGCTCAAAGGACAGGGACAATGAGCAGTTCTTC. Amino acids: CASSKDRDNEQFF. The rearrangement links TRBV18 to TRBJ2-1; 8 positions agree with TRBD1. J gave up 5 bases and V 5 bases, and 2 bases lay outside the gene matches. This CDR3 has 13 amino acids. From germline, CDR1 is KGHSH and CDR2 LQKENI.

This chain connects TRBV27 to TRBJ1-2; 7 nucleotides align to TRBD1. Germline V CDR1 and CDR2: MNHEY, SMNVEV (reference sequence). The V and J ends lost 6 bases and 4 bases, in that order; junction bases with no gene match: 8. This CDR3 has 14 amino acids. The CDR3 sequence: CASRYGGQLYGYTF. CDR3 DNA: TGTGCCAGCAGATACGGGGGACAGCTCTATGGCTACACCTTC.

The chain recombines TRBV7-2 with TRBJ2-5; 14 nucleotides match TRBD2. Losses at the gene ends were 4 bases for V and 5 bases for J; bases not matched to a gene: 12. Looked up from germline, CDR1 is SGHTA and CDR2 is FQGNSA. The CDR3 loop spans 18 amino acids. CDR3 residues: CASSSGGLAGALGETQYF. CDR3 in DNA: TGTGCCAGCAGCTCAGGGGGACTAGCGGGAGCATTGGGGGAGACCCAGTACTTC.

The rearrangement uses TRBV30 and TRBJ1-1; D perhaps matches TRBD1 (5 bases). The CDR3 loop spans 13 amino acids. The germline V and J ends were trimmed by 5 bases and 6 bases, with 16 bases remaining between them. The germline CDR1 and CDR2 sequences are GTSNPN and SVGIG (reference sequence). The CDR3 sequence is CAWSEGVSAEAFF. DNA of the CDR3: TGTGCCTGGTCCGAAGGGGTATCTGCTGAAGCTTTCTTT.

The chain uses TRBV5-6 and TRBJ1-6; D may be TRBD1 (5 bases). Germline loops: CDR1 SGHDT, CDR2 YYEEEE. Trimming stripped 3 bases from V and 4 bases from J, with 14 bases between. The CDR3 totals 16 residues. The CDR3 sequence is CASSWGGRTYNSPLHF. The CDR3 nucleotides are TGTGCCAGCAGCTGGGGCGGACGGACATATAATTCACCCCTCCACTTT.

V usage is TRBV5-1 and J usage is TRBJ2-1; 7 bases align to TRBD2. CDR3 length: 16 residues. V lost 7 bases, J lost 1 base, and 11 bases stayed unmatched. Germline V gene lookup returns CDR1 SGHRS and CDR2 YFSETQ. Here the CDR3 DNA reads TGCGCCAGCCCCCCCCCGGGGGAGGGATCCTACAATGAGCAGTTCTTC. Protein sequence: CASPPPGEGSYNEQFF.

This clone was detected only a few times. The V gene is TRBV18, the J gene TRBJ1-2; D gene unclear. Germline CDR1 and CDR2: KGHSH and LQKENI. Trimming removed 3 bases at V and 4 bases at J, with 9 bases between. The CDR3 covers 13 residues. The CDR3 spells CASSPIEFYGYTF. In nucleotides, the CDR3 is TGTGCCAGCTCACCGATTGAGTTCTATGGCTACACCTTC.